This T cell receptor (beta chain) was recorded in a study of blood T cell repertoires in COVID-19. As for the study in general: Donors in the United States, Italy and Spain gave samples during acute or convalescent COVID-19.

Per the original methods: Counts of nucleated cells, estimated from reference gene primer amplification, were obtained. Here immunoSEQ multiplex PCR was the method, and the copy in TCRdb shows in-frame clones only, minus some. The D gene and trimming were derived from the DNA, and the V and J assignments and clone size from that table. The sample has 70,000 to 85,000 clones, more than 80% seen once. This receptor was obtained from a woman older than 75 with acute or convalescent COVID-19. The material sequenced was peripheral blood.

CDR3 in amino acids: CAWSFSGSGNTIYF. For the CDR3, the DNA is TGTGCCTGGAGTTTCAGCGGCTCTGGAAACACCATATATTTT. The chain carries TRBV30 and TRBJ1-3; no clear D. This CDR3 has 14 residues. V lost 2 bases, J lost 0 bases, and 8 bases lay in between. CDR1 and CDR2 (germline): GTSNPN, SVGIG (reference sequence).